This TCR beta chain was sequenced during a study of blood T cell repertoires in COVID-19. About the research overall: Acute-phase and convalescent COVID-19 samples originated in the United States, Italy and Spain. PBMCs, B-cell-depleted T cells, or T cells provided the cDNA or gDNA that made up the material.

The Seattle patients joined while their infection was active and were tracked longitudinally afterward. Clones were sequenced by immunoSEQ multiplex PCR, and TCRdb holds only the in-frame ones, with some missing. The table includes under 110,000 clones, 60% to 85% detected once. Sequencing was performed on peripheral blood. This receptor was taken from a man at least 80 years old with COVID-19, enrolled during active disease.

CDR3 region: CASSRGGRGHEQYF. The CDR3 nucleotides are TGTGCCAGCAGCAGGGGCGGGAGGGGCCACGAGCAGTACTTC. The rearrangement links TRBV21-1 to TRBJ2-7; the table assigns TRBD2, which was not confirmed against the DNA. TRBV21-1 is a listed pseudogene. This CDR3 has 14 amino acids.